This is a list of T cell receptor beta chains from one sample in a study of OX40 agonist ivuxolimab in advanced cancers. The repertoire was sequenced with immunoSEQ multiplex PCR; TCRdb's copy has only in-frame clones and lacks some. Of tens of thousands of clones listed, 85% to 90% were seen once; the top ten hold roughly 3.1%. The sequences come from CD4+ or CD8+ T cells sorted from blood, collected in a trial of the OX40 agonist ivuxolimab. These receptor sequences come from an adult with an advanced solid tumor such as melanoma, head and neck, liver or kidney cancer. Each CDR3 is given with its conserved first and last residue. Each record gives: D gene, J gene, clone size, V gene, CDR3 length, CDR3 protein, CDR3 DNA. D genes are given only for firm matches. Only part of the rows carry a size: once, few, many, or a class if the clone is expanded.

NA,TRBJ2-3,NA,TRBV7-2,14,CASSYGSGTDTQYF,TGTGCCAGCAGCTACGGGTCCGGCACAGATACGCAGTATTTT
NA,TRBJ1-2,NA,TRBV18,13,CASSAGTVEGYTF,TGTGCCAGCTCAGCCGGGACGGTTGAGGGCTACACCTTC
NA,TRBJ1-5,NA,TRBV2,13,CASSTDSNQPQHF,TGTGCCAGCAGTACAGATAGCAATCAGCCCCAGCATTTT
NA,TRBJ2-1,NA,TRBV21-1,20,CASSKGVLSTITSSYNEQFF,TGTGCCAGCAGCAAAGGCGTACTAAGTACTATAACGAGCTCCTACAATGAGCAGTTCTTC
NA,TRBJ2-1,NA,TRBV27,16,CASSYIPTSRRNEQFF,TGTGCCAGCAGTTACATCCCTACTAGTAGGCGGAATGAGCAGTTCTTC
TRBD2,TRBJ2-1,NA,TRBV6-1,13,CASTWTSNSNGFF,TGTGCCAGCACCTGGACTAGCAACTCAAATGGGTTCTTC
NA,TRBJ2-7,NA,TRBV25-1,18,CASTPGHRDGSFLYEQYF,TGTGCCAGCACCCCTGGCCACCGGGACGGCAGTTTTTTGTACGAGCAGTACTTC
NA,TRBJ2-5,NA,TRBV5-1,12,CASSLVEETQYF,TGCGCCAGCAGCTTGGTCGAAGAGACCCAGTACTTC
NA,TRBJ1-5,once,TRBV30,16,CAWTQGAGSGNQPQHF,TGTGCCTGGACCCAGGGAGCAGGGTCGGGCAATCAGCCCCAGCATTTT
NA,TRBJ2-1,NA,TRBV11-3,14,CASSPNGDYNEQFF,TGTGCCAGCAGCCCGAACGGAGACTACAATGAGCAGTTCTTC
NA,TRBJ2-7,medium-sized,TRBV6-1,12,CASSERWYEQYF,TGTGCCAGCAGTGAAAGATGGTACGAGCAGTACTTC
NA,TRBJ2-4,NA,TRBV12-5,14,CASGLVDRAGLQYF,TGTGCTAGTGGTTTGGTAGATAGAGCGGGCCTTCAGTACTTC
NA,TRBJ2-2,NA,TRBV5-1,14,CASSPGADTGELFF,TGCGCCAGCAGCCCCGGGGCGGACACCGGGGAGCTGTTTTTT
NA,TRBJ2-2,NA,TRBV7-3,15,CASSKQTRATGELFF,TGTGCCAGCAGCAAGCAGACGAGAGCCACCGGGGAGCTGTTTTTT
NA,TRBJ1-5,NA,TRBV5-5,15,CASSLSGGMGQPQHF,TGTGCCAGCAGCCTGTCTGGCGGGATGGGGCAGCCCCAGCATTTT
TRBD1,TRBJ1-2,NA,TRBV19,18,CASSSLFLGQRGVYGYTF,TGTGCCAGTAGTTCTCTATTTCTGGGACAGAGGGGAGTCTATGGCTACACCTTC
NA,TRBJ1-1,NA,TRBV29-1,11,CSVGHSLRAFF,TGCAGCGTTGGTCACAGCCTTCGGGCTTTCTTT
NA,TRBJ1-5,few,TRBV19,12,CASCGSNQPQHF,TGTGCCTCCTGCGGGTCCAATCAGCCCCAGCATTTT
NA,TRBJ1-5,few,TRBV19,12,CASSIRYQPQHF,TGTGCCAGTAGTATTAGGTATCAGCCCCAGCATTTT
TRBD2,TRBJ2-3,NA,TRBV7-2,17,CASSSPKTSGGADTQYF,TGTGCCAGCAGCTCACCCAAAACTAGCGGGGGGGCGGATACGCAGTATTTT
NA,TRBJ1-3,NA,TRBV6-5,14,CASSSDSSGNTIYF,TGTGCCAGCAGTTCAGACAGCTCTGGAAACACCATATATTTT
TRBD2,TRBJ2-3,NA,TRBV29-1,15,CSVERTSGGVDTQYF,TGCAGCGTTGAACGGACTAGCGGGGGGGTCGATACGCAGTATTTT
NA,TRBJ1-1,NA,TRBV6-4,13,CASSALGGTEAFF,TGTGCCAGCAGTGCCCTCGGGGGCACTGAAGCTTTCTTT
TRBD1,TRBJ2-7,NA,TRBV5-1,14,CASSLPQGAYEQYF,TGCGCCAGCAGCTTGCCCCAGGGGGCCTACGAGCAGTACTTC
TRBD1,TRBJ2-7,NA,TRBV10-3,13,CAISGGTGYEQYF,TGTGCCATCAGTGGAGGGACAGGCTACGAGCAGTACTTC
NA,TRBJ2-6,NA,TRBV5-1,17,CASSGTPKSSGANVLTF,TGCGCCAGCAGCGGGACACCTAAGAGCTCTGGGGCCAACGTCCTGACTTTC
NA,TRBJ2-3,NA,TRBV11-2,16,CASSLGASSSTDTQYF,TGTGCCAGCAGCTTAGGTGCTAGTTCTAGCACAGATACGCAGTATTTT
NA,TRBJ2-7,NA,TRBV20-1,11,CSAYGPYEQYF,TGCAGTGCTTACGGCCCCTACGAGCAGTACTTC
NA,TRBJ2-3,NA,TRBV7-9,15,CASSVSSHRTDTQYF,TGTGCCAGCAGCGTCTCCTCTCACCGCACAGATACGCAGTATTTT
NA,TRBJ2-5,NA,TRBV14,17,CASSQDFRRGGKETQYF,TGTGCCAGCAGCCAAGATTTTCGCAGGGGAGGGAAAGAGACCCAGTACTTC
NA,TRBJ2-7,once,TRBV7-2,15,CASSLTRGSTYEQYF,TGTGCCAGCAGCCTAACGCGGGGAAGCACGTACGAGCAGTACTTC